The clone carrying this TCR beta chain appeared a few times. Original handling: Nucleated cell counts were estimated from reference gene primer amplification. Assay: immunoSEQ multiplex PCR; the TCRdb copy retains only in-frame clones and omits some. V and J calls plus clone size are reproduced from that table; the DNA served to infer D and trimming. The sample shows hundreds of thousands of clones, 88% of them seen only once. This study enrolled people aged roughly 18 to 90 from about two dozen US geographic areas. This entry is derived from a study of blood T cell repertoires in COVID-19. In the study overall: Samples representing acute and convalescent COVID-19 were sourced from the United States, Italy and Spain. T cells, B-cell-depleted T cells, or PBMCs supplied cDNA or gDNA.

This CDR3 is 15 amino acids long. Per germline, CDR1 SGDLS and CDR2 YYNGEE. V was trimmed by 0 bases and J by 1 base, leaving 8 bases between them. Specimen: PBMCs or T cells enriched from blood (not recorded which). The origin of this receptor is a woman aged 60-75 years in a cohort exposed to, infected with or recovered from COVID-19 (not recorded which). The chain carries TRBV9 and TRBJ1-3, with D unresolved. The CDR3 spells CASSVAGESGNTIYF. CDR3 nucleotides: TGTGCCAGCAGCGTAGCCGGGGAGTCTGGAAACACCATATATTTT.